These 24 T cell receptor beta chains came from one sample sequenced in a study of blood T cell repertoires in COVID-19. Assay: immunoSEQ multiplex PCR; the TCRdb copy retains only in-frame clones and omits some. Of 250,000 or so clones in the sample, around 93% were seen once. The sample taken for sequencing was PBMCs or T cells enriched from blood (not recorded which). These receptors came from a man aged 35 to 55 who had been exposed to COVID-19.

This clone was detected a few times. V and J are TRBV19 and TRBJ1-2; D unresolved. Germline CDR1 and CDR2: LNHDA and SQIVND (reference sequence). The V end was cut by 4 bases, the J end by 6 bases, with 12 bases between. The CDR3 has 13 amino acids. DNA of the CDR3: TGTGCCAGTAGTAAGTCATTGGGCGATGGCTACACCTTC. It yields the protein CASSKSLGDGYTF.

The chain is built from TRBV5-1 and TRBJ2-7; the match to TRBD1 covers 10 bases. The germline gives CDR1 SGHRS, CDR2 YFSETQ. The CDR3 extends over 14 amino acids. Trimming removed 3 bases from V and 5 bases from J; junction bases left unmatched: 5. CDR3 amino acids: CASSSRQGANEQYF. The CDR3 DNA reads TGCGCCAGCAGCTCTAGACAGGGGGCGAACGAGCAGTACTTC.

This chain uses TRBV5-4 with TRBJ2-4; D not certain. Germline CDR1 reads SGHNT; CDR2 reads YYREEE (reference sequence). The CDR3 is made up of 13 amino acids. V dropped 3 bases and J dropped 5 bases, with 9 bases sitting between them. For the CDR3, the DNA is TGTGCCAGCAGCTCGACTTTAGAAAACATTCAGTACTTC. Its protein product is CASSSTLENIQYF.

The chain's CDR3 is CASSQVLAGGEQFF. The CDR3 DNA follows: TGCGCCAGCAGCCAAGTCCTGGCGGGAGGTGAGCAGTTCTTC. V is TRBV4-1 and J is TRBJ2-1; TRBD2 matches 8 bases. Germline V gene data show CDR1 as MGHRA and CDR2 as YSYEKL. CDR3 size: 14 residues. Trimming took 1 base from V and 9 from J; bases not matched to a gene: 5.

The J gene is TRBJ1-1, the V gene TRBV19, with 8 bases that match TRBD1. V lost 5 bases to trimming and J lost 6 bases; unmatched junction nucleotides: 8. CDR1 is LNHDA and CDR2 is SQIVND in the germline V gene (reference sequence). The CDR3 totals 14 residues. Here the CDR3 reads CASSHGQGRAEAFF. CDR3 DNA: TGTGCCAGTAGTCACGGACAGGGCCGGGCTGAAGCTTTCTTT.

The chain uses TRBV19 and TRBJ1-1; the D gene is possibly TRBD1 (5 bases). V gave up 1 base and J gave up 0 bases, with 9 bases separating them. Germline V lookup: CDR1 LNHDA, CDR2 SQIVND (reference sequence). This CDR3 contains 15 residues. DNA for the CDR3: TGTGCCAGTAGTATAGTGACAGCAATGAACACTGAAGCTTTCTTT. Translated, it gives CASSIVTAMNTEAFF.

The chain recombines TRBV2 with TRBJ1-5; 7 positions agree with TRBD1. The CDR3 extends over 15 amino acids. J lost 1 base, V lost 5 bases, and 5 bases had no gene match. Germline assignment: CDR1 SNHLY and CDR2 FYNNEI. CDR3 residues: CASSRDRMSNQPQHF. The CDR3 DNA reads as TGTGCCAGCAGTAGGGACAGAATGAGCAATCAGCCCCAGCATTTT.

In this sample, this clone turned up once. The chain uses TRBV5-1 and TRBJ2-7; 7 bases are a match to TRBD2. There are 14 residues in the CDR3. The trim removed 1 base at V and 5 bases at J, leaving 6 bases unmatched. CDR1 is SGHRS and CDR2 is YFSETQ in the germline V gene. CDR3 coding DNA: TGCGCCAGCAGCTTGCTATCCGCGGGAGACGAGCAGTACTTC. Its protein is CASSLLSAGDEQYF.

The chain carries TRBV5-1 and TRBJ2-3, with D possibly being TRBD2 (6 bases). The CDR3 runs to 16 residues. V was trimmed by 0 bases and J by 1 base, leaving 12 bases between them. From germline, CDR1 is SGHRS and CDR2 YFSETQ. CDR3: CASSLGVGGRTDTQYF. CDR3 DNA: TGCGCCAGCAGCTTGGGGGTCGGGGGACGCACAGATACGCAGTATTTT.

The V call is TRBV28, the J call TRBJ2-1; 8 bases are shared with TRBD2. This CDR3 comprises 15 residues. The V gene's germline CDR1 is MDHEN and CDR2 SYDVKM. The V and J ends lost 5 bases and 7 bases, in that order; junction bases with no gene match: 10. Written as DNA, the CDR3 is TGTGCCAGCAGTGTGGCGGGAGGAAAGGGGAATGAGCAGTTCTTC. Translated, it gives CASSVAGGKGNEQFF. The entire variable domain, with the rest obtained from reference TRBV28 and TRBJ2-1, is as follows: DVKVTQSSRYLVKRTGEKVFLECVQDMDHENMFWYRQDPGLGLRLIYFSYDVKMKEKGDIPEGYSVSREKKERFSLILESASTNQTSMYLCASSVAGGKGNEQFFGPGTRLTVL.

J is TRBJ1-1 and V is TRBV29-1; D possibly corresponds to TRBD1 (5 bases). This CDR3 is built from 16 residues. Trimming stripped 3 bases from V and 6 bases from J, with 23 bases between. The germline CDR1 and CDR2 sequences are SQVTM and ANQGSEA. The CDR3 region is CSVEVRGRAAKAEAFF. CDR3 DNA sequence: TGCAGCGTTGAGGTCCGGGGGAGGGCAGCGAAGGCTGAAGCTTTCTTT.

The rearrangement links TRBV30 to TRBJ1-5; 7 nucleotides match TRBD1. Losses at the gene ends were 5 bases for V and 2 bases for J; bases not matched to a gene: 6. From germline, CDR1 is GTSNPN and CDR2 SVGIG (reference sequence). This CDR3 comprises 14 residues. CDR3 bases: TGTGCCTGGTCGACAGGGTCGGGCAATCAGCCCCAGCATTTT. Translation: CAWSTGSGNQPQHF.

As concerns this clone: This CDR3 is also generated by other DNA sequences in the sample. The chain employs TRBV9 and TRBJ2-7, with TRBD2 identical over 7 bases. Trimming at V came to 2 bases and at J to 3 bases, leaving 5 bases not matched to a gene. CDR1 SGDLS and CDR2 YYNGEE come from the germline V gene. The CDR3 length is 14 residues. CDR3 region: CASSVSGKDYEQYF. The CDR3 DNA reads TGTGCCAGCAGCGTGAGCGGGAAGGACTACGAGCAGTACTTC.

The V call is TRBV3-1 (or the pseudogene TRBV3-2), the J call TRBJ2-2; 11 bases match TRBD1. The germline CDR1 and CDR2 sequences are LGHDT and YNNKEL (reference sequence). After removal of 0 bases from V and 3 bases from J, the junction contained 6 bases not matched to a gene. The CDR3 loop spans 18 amino acids. CDR3 nucleotide sequence: TGTGCCAGCAGCCAAGATTGGACAGGGGGCGCGGACACCGGGGAGCTGTTTTTT. The encoded protein is CASSQDWTGGADTGELFF.

The chain combines TRBV18 with TRBJ2-7; 15 nucleotides match TRBD2. The CDR3 has 13 residues. The J segment lost 6 bases and the V segment lost 6 bases, leaving 0 bases of the junction unmatched. CDR1 is KGHSH and CDR2 is LQKENI in the germline V gene. Here the CDR3 DNA reads TGTGCCAGCTCGGGACTAGCGGGAGGCGAGCAGTACTTC. It encodes CASSGLAGGEQYF.

This chain links TRBV6-4 with TRBJ2-3; D is possibly TRBD1 (6 bases). CDR1 and CDR2 (germline): MRHNA, SNTAGT. V lost 2 bases to trimming and J lost 1 base, with 10 bases between them. This CDR3 spans 15 amino acids. CDR3 region: CASSDGAGGTDTQYF. DNA for the CDR3: TGTGCCAGCAGTGACGGGGCAGGGGGCACAGATACGCAGTATTTT.

V usage is TRBV6-5 and J usage is TRBJ2-7; 9 bases agree with TRBD1. V gave up 6 bases and J gave up 5 bases; unmatched junction bases: 8. The CDR3 consists of 14 residues. The germline V gene has CDR1 MNHEY and CDR2 SVGAGI. CDR3 amino acids: CASRKGTGSHEQYF. Written as DNA, the CDR3 is TGTGCCAGCAGAAAAGGGACAGGGAGCCACGAGCAGTACTTC.

J is TRBJ2-4 and V is TRBV5-6, with 9 bases lining up with TRBD2. The CDR3 is made up of 17 amino acids. Losses at the gene ends were 1 base for V and 1 base for J; bases not matched to a gene: 6. Germline V gene lookup returns CDR1 SGHDT and CDR2 YYEEEE. The CDR3: CASSLLREGRAKNIQYF. The CDR3 region has the DNA TGTGCCAGCAGCTTGCTGCGGGAGGGCCGGGCCAAAAACATTCAGTACTTC.

The chain combines TRBV2 with TRBJ2-2; 7 bases match TRBD1. The CDR3 contains 17 residues. CDR1 and CDR2 (germline): SNHLY, FYNNEI. Trimming took 5 bases from V and 6 from J; bases not matched to a gene: 15. As DNA, the CDR3 is TGTGCCAGCAGTCTGGACAGGACCACCGTTGCGTCCGGGGAGCTGTTTTTT. Translation: CASSLDRTTVASGELFF.

V gene TRBV9 combines with J gene TRBJ2-2, with D possibly TRBD1 on 6 matching bases. CDR1 and CDR2 from the germline V gene are SGDLS and YYNGEE. Trimming removed 3 bases from V and 3 bases from J, with 12 bases in between. The CDR3 extends over 15 amino acids. The DNA for the CDR3 is TGTGCCAGCAGCGAGACAGGAAAACACACCGGGGAGCTGTTTTTT. Residues: CASSETGKHTGELFF.

This chain uses TRBV7-9 with TRBJ1-1; 7 nucleotides line up with TRBD1. V gave up 4 bases and J gave up 3 bases; unmatched junction bases: 5. The CDR3 has 14 amino acids. The germline V gene encodes CDR1 SEHNR and CDR2 FQNEAQ (reference sequence). The CDR3 region has the DNA TGTGCCAGCAGCTCGACAGGGTCGGACACTGAAGCTTTCTTT. Translating gives CASSSTGSDTEAFF.

The chain links TRBV6-5 to TRBJ2-7; 12 bases align to TRBD1. Germline CDR1 is MNHEY and CDR2 is SVGAGI. The CDR3 is 14 amino acids. Losses at the gene ends were 7 bases for V and 7 bases for J; bases not matched to a gene: 8. The CDR3 region is CASKAGQGAGEQYF. In nucleotides, the CDR3 is TGTGCCAGCAAGGCGGGACAGGGGGCAGGTGAGCAGTACTTC.

The chain uses TRBV28 and TRBJ2-5; the D gene is possibly TRBD2 (6 bases). The CDR3 is 20 residues long. Germline assignment: CDR1 MDHEN and CDR2 SYDVKM. The V gene lost 2 bases and the J gene lost 2 bases, with 27 bases spanning the gap. The CDR3 bases are TGTGCCAGCAGTTTAGCCCCGCGGGGCGTAGCTGATACTCCTCAAGAGACCCAGTACTTC. The encoded protein is CASSLAPRGVADTPQETQYF.

This clone has just a few counts. The V gene is TRBV11-1, the J gene TRBJ1-4; TRBD1 agrees at 7 bases. The trim removed 5 bases at V and 4 bases at J, leaving 4 bases unmatched. This CDR3 has 14 amino acids. Per germline, CDR1 SGHAT and CDR2 FQDESV (reference sequence). CDR3 nucleotides: TGTGCCAGCAGCCACAGGGGCTATAATGAAAAACTGTTTTTT. Amino acid sequence: CASSHRGYNEKLFF.